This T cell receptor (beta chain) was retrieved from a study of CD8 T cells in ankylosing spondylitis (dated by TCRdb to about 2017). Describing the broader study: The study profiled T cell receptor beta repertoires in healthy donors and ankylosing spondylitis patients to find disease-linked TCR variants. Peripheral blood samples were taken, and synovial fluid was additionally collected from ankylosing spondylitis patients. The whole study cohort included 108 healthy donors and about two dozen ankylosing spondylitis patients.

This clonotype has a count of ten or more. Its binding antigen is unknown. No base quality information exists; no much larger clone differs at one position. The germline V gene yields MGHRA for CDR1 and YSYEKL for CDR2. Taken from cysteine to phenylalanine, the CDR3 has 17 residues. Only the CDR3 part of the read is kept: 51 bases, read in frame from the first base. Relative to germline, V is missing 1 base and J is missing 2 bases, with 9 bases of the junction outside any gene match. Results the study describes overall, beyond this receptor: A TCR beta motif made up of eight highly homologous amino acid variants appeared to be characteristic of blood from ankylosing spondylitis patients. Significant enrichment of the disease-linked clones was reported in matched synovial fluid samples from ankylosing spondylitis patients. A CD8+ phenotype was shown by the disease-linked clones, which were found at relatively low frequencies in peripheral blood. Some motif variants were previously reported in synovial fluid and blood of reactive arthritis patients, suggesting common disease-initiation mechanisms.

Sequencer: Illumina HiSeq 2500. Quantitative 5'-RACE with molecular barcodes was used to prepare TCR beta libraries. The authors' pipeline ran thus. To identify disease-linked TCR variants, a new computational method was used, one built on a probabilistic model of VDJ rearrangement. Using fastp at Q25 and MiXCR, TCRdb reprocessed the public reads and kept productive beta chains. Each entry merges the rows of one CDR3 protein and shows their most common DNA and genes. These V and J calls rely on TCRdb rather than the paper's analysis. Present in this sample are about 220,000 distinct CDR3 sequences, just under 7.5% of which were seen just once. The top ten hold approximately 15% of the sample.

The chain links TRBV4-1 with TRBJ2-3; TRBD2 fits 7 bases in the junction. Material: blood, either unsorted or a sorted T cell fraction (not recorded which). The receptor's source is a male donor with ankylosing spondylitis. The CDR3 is CASSQGRGTTVTDTQYF. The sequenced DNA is TGCGCCAGCAGCCAAGGACGAGGGACTACTGTCACAGATACGCAGTATTTT.